Sequencing of this TCR beta chain was carried out in a study of blood T cell repertoires in COVID-19. The wider study: Acute-phase and convalescent COVID-19 samples originated in the United States, Italy and Spain. T cells, B-cell-depleted T cells, or PBMCs provided the cDNA or gDNA that served as material.

As handled by the study authors: The authors estimated nucleated cell counts from reference gene primer amplification. The protocol was immunoSEQ multiplex PCR, while the TCRdb copy is restricted to in-frame clones and leaves out a portion. The V and J calls and the clone size are those of that table, but D and trimming were determined from the DNA. The sample includes 200,000 or so clones, about 85% of them seen just once. CDR1 is PRHDT, CDR2 FYEKMQ, per germline (reference sequence). V was pared by 1 base and J by 3 bases, with 6 bases between. The CDR3 totals 13 residues. Input material: peripheral blood. The TCR originated in a woman between 55 and 75 years old who had recovered from COVID-19. The chain links TRBV13 to TRBJ1-2; the D is unclear. In DNA, the CDR3 is TGTGCCAGCAGCTTAGCTCAGGACTATGGCTACACCTTC. Translated, it gives CASSLAQDYGYTF.